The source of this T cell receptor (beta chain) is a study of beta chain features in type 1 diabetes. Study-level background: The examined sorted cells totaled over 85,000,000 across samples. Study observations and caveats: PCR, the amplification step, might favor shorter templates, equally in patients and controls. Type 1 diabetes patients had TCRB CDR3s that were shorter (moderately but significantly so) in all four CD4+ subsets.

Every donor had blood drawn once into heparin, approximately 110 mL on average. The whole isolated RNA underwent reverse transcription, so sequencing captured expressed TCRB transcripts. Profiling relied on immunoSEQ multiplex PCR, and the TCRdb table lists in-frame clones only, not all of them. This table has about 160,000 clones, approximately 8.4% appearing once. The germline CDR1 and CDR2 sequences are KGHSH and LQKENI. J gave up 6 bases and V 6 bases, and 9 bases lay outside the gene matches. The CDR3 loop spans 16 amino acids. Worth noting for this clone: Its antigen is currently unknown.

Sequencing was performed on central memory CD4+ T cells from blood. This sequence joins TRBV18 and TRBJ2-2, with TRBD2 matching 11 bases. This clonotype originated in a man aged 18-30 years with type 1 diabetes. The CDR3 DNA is TGTGCCAGCTCCTTCACTAGCGGGGGCAGATCCGGGGAGCTGTTTTTT. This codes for CASSFTSGGRSGELFF.